The source of this T cell receptor (beta chain) is a study of T cell responses to AZD1222 COVID-19 vaccine. Study-wide points: It should be noted that donors were predominantly white British and more often female, and clonal diversity was possibly underestimated.

On this clone: What it binds is not known.

Sequencing used immunoSEQ multiplex PCR; TCRdb keeps in-frame clones, though not all of them. Seen here are about 19,000 clones, roughly 81% observed once, and the top ten hold around 20%. Trimming took 4 bases from V and 2 from J, leaving 11 bases between them. Germline V CDR1 and CDR2: SGHNT, YENEEA. CDR3 size: 15 residues. The V and J genes are TRBV11-3 and TRBJ2-2; D unresolved. The TCR was taken from an adult who received the AZD1222 COVID-19 vaccine. Sequences were derived from peripheral blood, sampled 28 days after the second AZD1222 dose. The CDR3 DNA is TGTGCCAGCAGCTACGGGCAGACCAACACCGGGGAGCTGTTTTTT. This translates into CASSYGQTNTGELFF.